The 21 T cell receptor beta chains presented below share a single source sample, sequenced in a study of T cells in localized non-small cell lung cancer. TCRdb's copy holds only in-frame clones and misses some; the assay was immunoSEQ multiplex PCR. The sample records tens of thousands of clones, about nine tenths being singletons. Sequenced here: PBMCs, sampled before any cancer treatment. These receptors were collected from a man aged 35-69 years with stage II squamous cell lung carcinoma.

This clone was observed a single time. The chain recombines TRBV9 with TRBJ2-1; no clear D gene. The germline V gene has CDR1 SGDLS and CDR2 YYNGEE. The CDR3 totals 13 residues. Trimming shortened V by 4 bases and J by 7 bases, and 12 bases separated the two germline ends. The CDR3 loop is CASSPSLGNEQFF. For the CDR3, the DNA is TGTGCCAGCAGCCCTAGTCTCGGGAATGAGCAGTTCTTC.

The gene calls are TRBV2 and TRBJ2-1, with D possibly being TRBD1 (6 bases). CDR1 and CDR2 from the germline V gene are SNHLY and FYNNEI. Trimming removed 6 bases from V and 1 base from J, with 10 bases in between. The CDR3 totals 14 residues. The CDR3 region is CASRDSRSYNEQFF. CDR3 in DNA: TGTGCCAGCAGGGACAGTAGGTCCTACAATGAGCAGTTCTTC. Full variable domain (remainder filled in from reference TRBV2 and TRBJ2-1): EPEVTQTPSHQVTQMGQEVILRCVPISNHLYFYWYRQILGQKVEFLVSFYNNEISEKSEIFDDQFSVERPDGSNFTLKIRSTKLEDSAMYFCASRDSRSYNEQFFGPGTRLTVL.

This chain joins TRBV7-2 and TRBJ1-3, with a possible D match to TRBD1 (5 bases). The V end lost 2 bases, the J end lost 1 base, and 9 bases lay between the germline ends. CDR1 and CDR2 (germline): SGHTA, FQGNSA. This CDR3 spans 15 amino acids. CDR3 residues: CASSLKPGSGNTIYF. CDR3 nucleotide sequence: TGTGCCAGCAGCTTAAAGCCAGGGTCTGGAAACACCATATATTTT. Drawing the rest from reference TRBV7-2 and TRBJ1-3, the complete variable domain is GAGVSQSPSNKVTEKGKDVELRCDPISGHTALYWYRQSLGQGLEFLIYFQGNSAPDKSGLPSDRFSAERTGGSVSTLTIQRTQQEDSAVYLCASSLKPGSGNTIYFGEGSWLTVV.

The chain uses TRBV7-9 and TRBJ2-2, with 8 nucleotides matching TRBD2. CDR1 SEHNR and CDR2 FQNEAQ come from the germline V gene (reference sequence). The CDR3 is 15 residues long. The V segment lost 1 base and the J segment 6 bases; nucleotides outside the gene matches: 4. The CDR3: CASSLEVGRAGELFF. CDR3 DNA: TGTGCCAGCAGCTTAGAGGTCGGGAGGGCCGGGGAGCTGTTTTTT.

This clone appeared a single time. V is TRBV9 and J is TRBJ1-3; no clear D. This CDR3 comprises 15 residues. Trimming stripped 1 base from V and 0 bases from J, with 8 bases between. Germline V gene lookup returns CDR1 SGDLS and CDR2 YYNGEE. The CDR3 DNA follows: TGTGCCAGCAGCGTATATGCGTCCTCTGGAAACACCATATATTTT. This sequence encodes CASSVYASSGNTIYF.

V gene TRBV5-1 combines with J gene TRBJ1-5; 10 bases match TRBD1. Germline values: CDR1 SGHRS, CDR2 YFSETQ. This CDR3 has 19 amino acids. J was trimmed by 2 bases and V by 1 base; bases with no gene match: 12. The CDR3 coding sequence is TGCGCCAGCAGCTTGATGGGACAGGGGCTTAATCTGGGCAATCAGCCCCAGCATTTT. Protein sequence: CASSLMGQGLNLGNQPQHF.

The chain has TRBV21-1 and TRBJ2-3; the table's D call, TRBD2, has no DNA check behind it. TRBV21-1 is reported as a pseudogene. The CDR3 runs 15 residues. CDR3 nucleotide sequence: TGTGCCAGCAGCAAAGAGTCTAGCGGGACAGATACGCAGTATTTT. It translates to CASSKESSGTDTQYF.

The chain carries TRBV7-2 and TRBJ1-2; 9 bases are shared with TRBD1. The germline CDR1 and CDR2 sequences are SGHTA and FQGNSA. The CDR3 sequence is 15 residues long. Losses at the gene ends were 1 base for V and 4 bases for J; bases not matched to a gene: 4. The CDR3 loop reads CASSLGTGVSYGYTF. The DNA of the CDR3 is TGTGCCAGCAGCTTAGGGACAGGGGTTAGCTATGGCTACACCTTC.

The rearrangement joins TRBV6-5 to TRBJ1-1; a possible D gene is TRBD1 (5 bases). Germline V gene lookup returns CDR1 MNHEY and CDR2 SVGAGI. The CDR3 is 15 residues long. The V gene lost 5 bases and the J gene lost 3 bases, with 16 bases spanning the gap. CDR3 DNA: TGTGCCAGCAGTCAGGCGCGGGGACGCGACACTGAAGCTTTCTTT. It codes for CASSQARGRDTEAFF.

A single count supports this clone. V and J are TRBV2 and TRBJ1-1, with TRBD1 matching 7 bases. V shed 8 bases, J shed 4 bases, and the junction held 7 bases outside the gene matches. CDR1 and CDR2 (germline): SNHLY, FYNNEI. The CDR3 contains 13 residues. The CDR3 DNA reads TGTGCCAGCCAGAGGGGGCTGGCCACTGAAGCTTTCTTT. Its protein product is CASQRGLATEAFF.

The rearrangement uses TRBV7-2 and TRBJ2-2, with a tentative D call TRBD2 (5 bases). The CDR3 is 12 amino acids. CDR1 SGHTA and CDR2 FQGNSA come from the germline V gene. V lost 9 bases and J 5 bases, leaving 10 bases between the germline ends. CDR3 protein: CASSGYTGELFF. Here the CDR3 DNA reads TGTGCCAGTTCGGGGTATACCGGGGAGCTGTTTTTT.

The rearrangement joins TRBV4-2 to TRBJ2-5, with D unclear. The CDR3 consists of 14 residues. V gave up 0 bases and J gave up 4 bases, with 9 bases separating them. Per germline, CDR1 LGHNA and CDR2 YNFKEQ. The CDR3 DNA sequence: TGTGCCAGCAGCCAAGATTGGGAAATAGAGACCCAGTACTTC. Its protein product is CASSQDWEIETQYF.

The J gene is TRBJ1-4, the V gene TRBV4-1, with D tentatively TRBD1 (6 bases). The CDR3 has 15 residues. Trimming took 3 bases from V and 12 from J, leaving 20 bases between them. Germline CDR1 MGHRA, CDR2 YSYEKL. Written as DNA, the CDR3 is TGCGCCAGCAGCCAGGGACAACGTGGAGACAATGAACTGTTTTTT. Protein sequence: CASSQGQRGDNELFF.

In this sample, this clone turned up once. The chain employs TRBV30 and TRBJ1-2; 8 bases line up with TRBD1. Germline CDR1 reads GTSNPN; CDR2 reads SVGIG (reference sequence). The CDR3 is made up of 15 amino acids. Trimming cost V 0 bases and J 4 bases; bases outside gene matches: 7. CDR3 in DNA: TGTGCCTGGAGTGTAGAGTCAGGGGGCCTCTATGGCTACACCTTC. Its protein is CAWSVESGGLYGYTF.

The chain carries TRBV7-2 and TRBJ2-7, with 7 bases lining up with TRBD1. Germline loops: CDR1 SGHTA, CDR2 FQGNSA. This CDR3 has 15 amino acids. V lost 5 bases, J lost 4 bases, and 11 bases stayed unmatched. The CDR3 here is CASSVNRGRNYEQYF. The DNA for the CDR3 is TGTGCCAGCAGCGTGAACAGGGGACGGAATTACGAGCAGTACTTC.

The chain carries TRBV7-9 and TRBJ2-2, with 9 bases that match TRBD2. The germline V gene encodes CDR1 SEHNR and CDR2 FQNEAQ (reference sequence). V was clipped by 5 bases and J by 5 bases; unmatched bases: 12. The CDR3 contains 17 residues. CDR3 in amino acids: CASSTRIAGDRTGELFF. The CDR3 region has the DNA TGTGCCAGCAGCACCCGTATAGCGGGAGATCGTACCGGGGAGCTGTTTTTT.

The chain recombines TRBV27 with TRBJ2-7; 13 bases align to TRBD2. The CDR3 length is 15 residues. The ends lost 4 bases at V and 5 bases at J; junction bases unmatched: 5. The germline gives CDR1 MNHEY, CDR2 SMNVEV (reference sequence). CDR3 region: CASSSGTSGADEQYF. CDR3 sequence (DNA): TGTGCCAGCAGTTCCGGGACTAGCGGGGCCGACGAGCAGTACTTC.

The CDR3 spells CASSPPRDKAWEQYF. CDR3 bases: TGTGCCAGCAGCCCACCCCGGGACAAGGCTTGGGAGCAGTACTTC. This chain joins TRBV6-5 and TRBJ2-7; TRBD1 is a possible D gene (6 bases). V lost 6 bases and J 7 bases, leaving 22 bases between the germline ends. This CDR3 is built from 15 residues. Germline lookup yields CDR1 MNHEY and CDR2 SVGAGI.

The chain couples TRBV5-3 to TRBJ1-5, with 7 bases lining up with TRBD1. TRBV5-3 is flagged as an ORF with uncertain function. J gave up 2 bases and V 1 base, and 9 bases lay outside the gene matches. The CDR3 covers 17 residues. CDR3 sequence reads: CARSLRSGGKGNQPQHF. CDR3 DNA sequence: TGTGCCAGAAGCTTGCGGTCAGGGGGTAAGGGCAATCAGCCCCAGCATTTT.

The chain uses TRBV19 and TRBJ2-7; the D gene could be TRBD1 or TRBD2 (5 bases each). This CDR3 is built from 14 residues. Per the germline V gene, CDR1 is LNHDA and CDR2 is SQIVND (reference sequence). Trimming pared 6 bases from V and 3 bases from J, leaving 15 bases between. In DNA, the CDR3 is TGTGCCAGTAGCCTCCGGGACGGCGGCTACGAGCAGTACTTC. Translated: CASSLRDGGYEQYF.

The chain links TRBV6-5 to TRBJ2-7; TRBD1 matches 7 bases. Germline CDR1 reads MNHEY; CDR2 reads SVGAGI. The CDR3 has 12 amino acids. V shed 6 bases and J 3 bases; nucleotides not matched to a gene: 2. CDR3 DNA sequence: TGTGCCAGCAGCGCAGGGGGCTACGAGCAGTACTTC. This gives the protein CASSAGGYEQYF.